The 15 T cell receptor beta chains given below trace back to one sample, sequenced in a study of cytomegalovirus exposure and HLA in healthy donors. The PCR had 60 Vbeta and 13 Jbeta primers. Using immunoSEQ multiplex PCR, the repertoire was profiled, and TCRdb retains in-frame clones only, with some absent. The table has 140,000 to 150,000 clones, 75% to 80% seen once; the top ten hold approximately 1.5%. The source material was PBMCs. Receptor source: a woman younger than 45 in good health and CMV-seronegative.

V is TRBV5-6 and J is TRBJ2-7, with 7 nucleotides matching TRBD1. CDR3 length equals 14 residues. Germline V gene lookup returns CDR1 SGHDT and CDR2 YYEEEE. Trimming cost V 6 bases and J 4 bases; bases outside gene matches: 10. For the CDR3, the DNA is TGTGCCAGCACTGTGACAGGGCAAGCTTACGAGCAGTACTTC. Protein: CASTVTGQAYEQYF.

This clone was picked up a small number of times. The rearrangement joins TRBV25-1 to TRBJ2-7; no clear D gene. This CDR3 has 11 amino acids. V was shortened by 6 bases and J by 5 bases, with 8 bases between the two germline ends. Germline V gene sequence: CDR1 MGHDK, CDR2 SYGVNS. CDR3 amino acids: CASSGSHEQYF. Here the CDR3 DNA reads TGTGCCAGCAGCGGTTCCCACGAGCAGTACTTC.

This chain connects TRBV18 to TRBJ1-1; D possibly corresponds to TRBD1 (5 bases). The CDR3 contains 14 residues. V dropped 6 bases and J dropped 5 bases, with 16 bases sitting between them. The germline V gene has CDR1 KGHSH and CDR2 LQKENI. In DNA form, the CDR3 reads TGTGCCAGCTCGGACTACAGGCTCGGTACTGAAGCTTTCTTT. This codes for CASSDYRLGTEAFF.

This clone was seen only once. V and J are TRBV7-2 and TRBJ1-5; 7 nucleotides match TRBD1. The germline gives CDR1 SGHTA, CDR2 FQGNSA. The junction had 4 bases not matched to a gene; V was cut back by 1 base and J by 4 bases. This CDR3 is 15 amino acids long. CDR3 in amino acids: CASSLEGARNQPQHF. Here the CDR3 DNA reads TGTGCCAGCAGCTTAGAGGGGGCAAGGAATCAGCCCCAGCATTTT.

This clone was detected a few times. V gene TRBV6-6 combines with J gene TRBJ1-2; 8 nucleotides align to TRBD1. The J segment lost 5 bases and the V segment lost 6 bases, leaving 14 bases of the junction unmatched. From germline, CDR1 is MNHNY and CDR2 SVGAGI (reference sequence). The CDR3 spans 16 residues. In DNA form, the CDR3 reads TGTGCCAGCAGACAGGGGGGGCAGGCCGGAGGGTATGGCTACACCTTC. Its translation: CASRQGGQAGGYGYTF.

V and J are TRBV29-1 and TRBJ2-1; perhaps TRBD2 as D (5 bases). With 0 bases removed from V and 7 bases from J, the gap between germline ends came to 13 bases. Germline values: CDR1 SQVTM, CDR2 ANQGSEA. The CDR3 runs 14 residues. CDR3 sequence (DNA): TGCAGCGTTGAAGATCTCCTAGCCCGGAATGAGCAGTTCTTC. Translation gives CSVEDLLARNEQFF.

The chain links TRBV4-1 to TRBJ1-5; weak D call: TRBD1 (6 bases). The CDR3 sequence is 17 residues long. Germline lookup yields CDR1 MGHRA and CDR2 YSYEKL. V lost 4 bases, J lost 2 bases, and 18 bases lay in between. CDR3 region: CASSPLTGSGGNQPQHF. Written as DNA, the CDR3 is TGCGCCAGCAGCCCCCTTACAGGGTCCGGAGGCAATCAGCCCCAGCATTTT.

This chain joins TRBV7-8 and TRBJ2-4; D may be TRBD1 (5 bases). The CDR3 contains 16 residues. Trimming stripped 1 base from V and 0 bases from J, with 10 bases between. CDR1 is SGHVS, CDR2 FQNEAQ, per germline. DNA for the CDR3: TGTGCCAGCAGCTTAGAGTGGGGCCTAGCCAAAAACATTCAGTACTTC. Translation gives CASSLEWGLAKNIQYF.

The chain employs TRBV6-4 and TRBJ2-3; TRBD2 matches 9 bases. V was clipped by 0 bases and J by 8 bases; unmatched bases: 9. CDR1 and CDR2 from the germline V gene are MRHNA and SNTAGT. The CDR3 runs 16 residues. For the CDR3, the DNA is TGTGCCAGCAGTGACTCGTCTAGCGGGGCCCAGGCTACGCAGTATTTT. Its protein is CASSDSSSGAQATQYF.

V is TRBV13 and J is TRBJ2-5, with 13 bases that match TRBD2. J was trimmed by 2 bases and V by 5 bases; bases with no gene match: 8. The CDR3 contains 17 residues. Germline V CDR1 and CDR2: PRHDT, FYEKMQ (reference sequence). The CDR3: CASSSGLAGASQETQYF. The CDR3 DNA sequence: TGTGCCAGCAGCAGTGGACTAGCGGGGGCCTCTCAAGAGACCCAGTACTTC.

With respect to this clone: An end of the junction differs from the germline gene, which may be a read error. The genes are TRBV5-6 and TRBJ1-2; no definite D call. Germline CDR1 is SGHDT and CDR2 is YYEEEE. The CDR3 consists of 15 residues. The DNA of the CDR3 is TGTGCCAGCAGCTTGGGACAAAAAGCTAACTGTGGCTACACCTTC. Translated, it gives CASSLGQKANCGYTF.

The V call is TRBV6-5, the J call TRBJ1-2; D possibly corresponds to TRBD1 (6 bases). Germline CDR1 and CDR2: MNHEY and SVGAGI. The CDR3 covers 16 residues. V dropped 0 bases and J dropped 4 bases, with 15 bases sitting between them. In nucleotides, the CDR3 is TGTGCCAGCAGTTACTCGGGGGCAGCCCACACCTATGGCTACACCTTC. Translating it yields CASSYSGAAHTYGYTF.

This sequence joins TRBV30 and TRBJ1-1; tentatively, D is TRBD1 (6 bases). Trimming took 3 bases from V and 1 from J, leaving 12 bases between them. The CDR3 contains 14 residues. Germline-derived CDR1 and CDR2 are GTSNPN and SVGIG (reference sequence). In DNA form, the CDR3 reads TGTGCCTGGAGGACTCCGGGACAGAACACTGAAGCTTTCTTT. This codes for CAWRTPGQNTEAFF.

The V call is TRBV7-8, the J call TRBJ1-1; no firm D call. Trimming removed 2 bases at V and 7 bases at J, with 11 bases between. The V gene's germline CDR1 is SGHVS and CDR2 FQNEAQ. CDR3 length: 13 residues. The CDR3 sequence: CASSLSQNFEAFF. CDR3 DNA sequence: TGTGCCAGCAGCTTAAGTCAGAATTTTGAAGCTTTCTTT.

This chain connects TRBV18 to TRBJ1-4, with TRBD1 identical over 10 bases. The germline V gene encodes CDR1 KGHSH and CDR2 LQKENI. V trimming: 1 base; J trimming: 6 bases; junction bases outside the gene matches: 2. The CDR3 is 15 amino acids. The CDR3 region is CASSPLGQGDEKLFF. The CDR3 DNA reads TGTGCCAGCTCACCACTCGGACAGGGGGATGAAAAACTGTTTTTT.